A selection of T cell receptor beta chains follows, all from one sample in a study of blood T cell repertoires in COVID-19. Sequenced by immunoSEQ multiplex PCR; TCRdb stores in-frame clones only, minus some. This sample has roughly 380,000 clones, with approximately 90% found just once. Sequenced sample: peripheral blood. All receptors come from a woman aged 60-70 years with COVID-19, enrolled during active disease. The conserved cysteine and the conserved F or W are not part of the CDR3 here.

V	J	CDR3
TRBV3-1/TRBV3-2	TRBJ1-6	ASSQAGGRRALH
TRBV7-8	TRBJ2-5	ASSKRQKYQETQY
TRBV7-9	TRBJ1-6	ASSPGQGNSPLH
TRBV15	TRBJ2-7	ATSRSRQGVNEQY
TRBV19	TRBJ1-5	ASSIEQYSNQPQH
TRBV7-9	TRBJ2-1	ASSLSGGAFHNEQF
TRBV7-2	TRBJ2-7	ASSLDSHQY
TRBV7-9	TRBJ2-7	ASSSLGQPGSYEQY
TRBV7-9	TRBJ1-1	ASSPRQGANTEAF
TRBV28	TRBJ1-2	ASSRDSPNYGYT
TRBV5-8	TRBJ1-5	ASSWLGQGVRDQPQH
TRBV9	TRBJ2-1	ASSVAQGPYNEQF
TRBV7-9	TRBJ1-2	ASSLTGVSFGYT
TRBV19	TRBJ2-3	ASNHRGGTDTQY
TRBV19	TRBJ2-3	ASSTTKRGGVSNTQY
TRBV5-8	TRBJ1-1	ASTRGRAEAF
TRBV2	TRBJ1-4	ASSEEVGSGQKLF
TRBV2	TRBJ2-7	ASSLPLRGHYEQY
TRBV27	TRBJ2-7	ASSLSASAYYEQY
TRBV11-1	TRBJ1-1	ASSPRQARNTEAF
TRBV18	TRBJ1-1	ASSPLPPSGANTEAF
TRBV18	TRBJ1-1	ASSPFSATMNTEAF
TRBV28	TRBJ1-2	ASSLVGHYYGYT
TRBV6-4	TRBJ1-2	ASSPGGAHYGYT
TRBV11-3	TRBJ2-3	ASNLEAEDTQY
TRBV7-2	TRBJ2-7	ASSSLYEQY
TRBV11-2	TRBJ2-3	ASSLDFADTQY
TRBV28	TRBJ2-2	ASSSLLWTGTGELF
TRBV7-2	TRBJ1-4	ASSLEAGRSEKLF
TRBV27	TRBJ2-7	ASSRGSGGASSYEQY
TRBV19	TRBJ2-7	ASTETGTGGYEQY
TRBV18	TRBJ1-1	ASSPPNDSEAF
TRBV7-9	TRBJ2-3	ASLASGGTDTQY
TRBV28	TRBJ2-5	ASSRTSAETQY
TRBV9	TRBJ2-1	ASSVGGGADGNEQF
TRBV5-1	TRBJ2-7	ASSWDSSYEQY
TRBV11-1	TRBJ1-1	ASSPPRRMNTEAF
TRBV27	TRBJ1-2	ASSYSGVGYGYT
TRBV14	TRBJ1-3	ASSQDERLTIY
TRBV9	TRBJ2-3	ASTLGGGGSDTQY
TRBV6-5	TRBJ2-1	ASSLLAETYNEQF
TRBV5-6	TRBJ2-7	ASSLDRAGFGEQY
TRBV28	TRBJ1-6	ASSGPGVYNSPLH
TRBV19	TRBJ1-2	ASMQGGVGYGYT
TRBV28	TRBJ2-2	ASRIGGAQGGELF
TRBV30	TRBJ1-1	ARSGGSTEAF
TRBV28	TRBJ2-7	ASGTGATGQY
TRBV6-2/TRBV6-3	TRBJ2-7	ASSPGYGGSYEQY
TRBV5-1	TRBJ2-3	ASSISGGPSTDTQY
TRBV5-1	TRBJ1-4	ASSLRGTQAEKLF
TRBV6-6	TRBJ1-6	ASSYSPGSRNSPLH
TRBV5-5	TRBJ1-2	ASSLGAPGGNYGYT
TRBV18	TRBJ1-2	ASTSDLGTSEGYT
TRBV27	TRBJ2-3	ASSTSAGTDTQY